This entry is about one TCR beta chain. Its cognate antigen has yet to be identified. These data are taken from a study of T cells expressing NK-cell markers (dated by TCRdb to between 2020 and 2021). Regarding the study in general: Three sorted T-cell subsets (CD3+CD56+NKG2C+, CD3+CD56+NKG2C- and CD3+CD56-NKG2C+) from seven to nine donors had their TCR beta-chain repertoires profiled. Randomly selected healthy volunteers, three men and five women, were used as the eight sequenced donors. Sequencing of the libraries produced 2 x 150 bp reads on Illumina HiSeq 2000/2500, MiSeq or NextSeq. Among the eight sequenced donors, only one was HCMV-seronegative, while the other seven were HCMV-seropositive.

Spanning cysteine to phenylalanine, the CDR3 consists of 19 amino acids. DNA is not on record. The study at large found these results: Those dominant clonotypes were again the most abundant among CD3+CD56-NKG2C+ cells in a handful of donors, at roughly 25-65%. It remained unclear whether the expanded NKG2C-expressing T cell clones were specific for HCMV antigens. In six donors, the dominant CD3+CD56+NKG2C+ clonotypes were among the top 10 CD8+ clonotypes and accounted for about 1.0-7.5% of CD8+ T cells.

The sequencing machine was an Illumina HiSeq 2000. 5'RACE template switching, by which a universal primer site and unique molecular identifiers were added, was used to make TCR beta cDNA libraries. Synthesis of cDNA was primed from the TCR beta constant segment and was followed by two consecutive PCR amplification steps. Per the authors' processing: Reads were demultiplexed and grouped by UMI with MIGEC, and clonotypes were assembled and quantified with MiTCR. Only TCR cDNA sequences supported by at least two reads were kept to exclude erroneous sequences. Downstream repertoire analysis used the tcR package, and clonotypes were matched across fractions by CDR3 nucleotide sequence plus V segment. VDJmatch was used to annotate antigen specificity against VDJdb, with one amino acid substitution in CDR3 allowed. Each entry corresponds to one CDR3 protein sequence from reads that TCRdb reprocessed, and DNA is not given. Clone size and V and J calls follow TCRdb, not the original study. The table for this sample lists fewer than 400,000 distinct CDR3 sequences. The top ten clonotypes cover roughly 5.2% of the sample.

A commercial ELISA kit detecting HCMV-specific IgG in serum was used to determine HCMV serostatus. Peripheral blood mononuclear cells were isolated from blood by Ficoll density gradient centrifugation. The sample taken for sequencing was blood T cells: a sorted CD56 or NKG2C T cell subset, CD4+ or CD8+ T cells, or bulk PBMC T cells (not recorded which). The rearrangement combines TRBV21-1 with TRBJ2-2. TRBV21-1 is a pseudogene segment. The sequence came from a man aged 18 to 69 in good health. CDR3 region: CASSKEAWSGSPNTGELFF.